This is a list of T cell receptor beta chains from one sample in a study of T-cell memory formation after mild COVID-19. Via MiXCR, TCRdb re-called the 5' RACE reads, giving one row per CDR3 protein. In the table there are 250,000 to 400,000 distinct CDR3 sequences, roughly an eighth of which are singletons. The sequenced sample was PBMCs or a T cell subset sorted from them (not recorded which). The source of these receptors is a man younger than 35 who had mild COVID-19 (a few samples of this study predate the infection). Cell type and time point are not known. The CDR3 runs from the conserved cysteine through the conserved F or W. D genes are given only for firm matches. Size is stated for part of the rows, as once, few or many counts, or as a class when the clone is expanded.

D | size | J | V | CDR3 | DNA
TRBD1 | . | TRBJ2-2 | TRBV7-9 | CASSHRDRGPGELFF | TGTGCCAGCAGCCACCGGGACAGGGGGCCCGGGGAGCTGTTTTTT
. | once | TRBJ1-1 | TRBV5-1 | CASSFQAETEAFF | TGCGCCAGCAGCTTTCAAGCAGAAACTGAAGCTTTCTTT
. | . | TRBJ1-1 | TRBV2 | CASMYSPMNTEAFF | TGTGCCAGCATGTACAGCCCAATGAACACTGAAGCTTTCTTT
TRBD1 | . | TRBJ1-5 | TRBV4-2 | CASSTRTGSNQPQHF | TGTGCCAGCAGCACCCGGACAGGGAGCAATCAGCCCCAGCATTTT
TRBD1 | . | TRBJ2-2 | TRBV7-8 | CASSRDRRSNTGELFF | TGTGCCAGCAGCAGGGACAGGCGGTCGAACACCGGGGAGCTGTTTTTT
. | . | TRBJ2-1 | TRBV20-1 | CSARGTLAGEQFF | TGCAGTGCTAGAGGGACTCTTGCTGGAGAGCAGTTCTTC
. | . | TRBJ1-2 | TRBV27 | CASSLSSVYGYTF | TGTGCCAGCAGTTTATCCTCGGTCTATGGCTACACCTTC
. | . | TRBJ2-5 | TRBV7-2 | CASSLVSRLQETQYF | TGTGCCAGCAGCTTAGTATCCCGCTTACAAGAGACCCAGTACTTC
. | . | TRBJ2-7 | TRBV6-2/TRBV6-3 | CASSEGRFSYEQYF | TGTGCCAGCAGCGAGGGACGGTTCTCCTACGAGCAGTACTTC
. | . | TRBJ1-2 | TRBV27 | CASRGWGTNYGYTF | TGTGCATCGAGGGGCTGGGGGACCAACTATGGCTACACCTTC
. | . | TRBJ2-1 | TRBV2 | CASSRRGGSSWDEQFF | TGTGCCAGCAGTCGCCGTGGGGGGTCGTCCTGGGATGAGCAGTTCTTC
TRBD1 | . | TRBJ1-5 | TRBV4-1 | CASSQTGGKPQHF | TGCGCCAGCAGCCAGACAGGGGGCAAGCCCCAGCATTTT
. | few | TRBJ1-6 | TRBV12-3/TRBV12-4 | CASSQQRNSPLHF | TGTGCCAGCTCCCAGCAGAGGAATTCACCCCTCCACTTT
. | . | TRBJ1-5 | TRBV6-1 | CASRGLYSNQPQHF | TGTGCCAGCAGGGGTCTCTATAGCAATCAGCCCCAGCATTTT
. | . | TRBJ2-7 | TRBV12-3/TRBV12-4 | CASSLRLAANYEQYF | TGTGCCAGCAGTTTAAGGCTCGCAGCTAATTACGAGCAGTACTTC
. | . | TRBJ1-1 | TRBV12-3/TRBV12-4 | CASFGLEFEAFF | TGTGCCAGCTTTGGACTGGAGTTTGAAGCTTTCTTT